These 21 T cell receptor beta chains came from one sample sequenced in a study of T cell repertoires in cytomegalovirus infection. TCRdb re-called the reads through MiXCR, storing one row per CDR3 protein. The sample lists about 360,000 distinct CDR3 sequences, about a sixth occurring once. The source material was PBMCs. The origin of the receptors is a human donor in good health (CMV status not recorded). Some clones in this sample may be carry-over from other donors' samples.

The rearrangement joins TRBV18 to TRBJ1-2; 8 bases line up with TRBD1. The CDR3 loop spans 16 amino acids. The germline V gene has CDR1 KGHSH and CDR2 LQKENI. J lost 9 bases, V lost 6 bases, and 18 bases had no gene match. CDR3 region: CASSLNRSGQGGCYTF. The DNA of the CDR3 is TGTGCCAGCTCTCTCAACCGTTCAGGACAGGGCGGCTGCTACACCTTC. Full variable domain (missing parts from reference TRBV18 and TRBJ1-2): NAGVMQNPRHLVRRRGQEARLRCSPMKGHSHVYWYRQLPEEGLKFMVYLQKENIIDESGMPKERFSAEFPKEGPSILRIQQVVRGDSAAYFCASSLNRSGQGGCYTFGSGTRLTVV.

The V gene is TRBV2, the J gene TRBJ1-5; D perhaps matches TRBD1 (5 bases). The CDR3 contains 13 residues. Germline V gene lookup returns CDR1 SNHLY and CDR2 FYNNEI. V lost 8 bases, J lost 9 bases, and 17 bases lay in between. The CDR3 is CASRGAGSTPQHF. Here the CDR3 DNA reads TGTGCCAGCCGAGGAGCAGGGTCTACGCCCCAGCATTTT.

This clonotype turned up a few times. V is TRBV12-3 or TRBV12-4 and J is TRBJ2-7, with 7 bases that match TRBD2. The ends lost 5 bases at V and 2 bases at J; junction bases unmatched: 9. This CDR3 spans 15 amino acids. CDR3 sequence: CASSLGGDGPYEQYF. CDR3 bases: TGTGCCAGCAGTCTGGGGGGGGATGGACCCTACGAGCAGTACTTC.

This clonotype has only a few counts. The chain combines TRBV24-1 with TRBJ2-1, with D unclear. V was trimmed by 2 bases and J by 0 bases, leaving 10 bases between them. The germline V gene has CDR1 KGHDR and CDR2 SFDVKD. This CDR3 comprises 16 residues. CDR3: CATSDSIASSYNEQFF. CDR3 nucleotides: TGTGCCACCAGTGATTCTATAGCTAGCTCCTACAATGAGCAGTTCTTC.

The rearrangement joins TRBV4-1 to TRBJ1-2; D call uncertain. This CDR3 has 15 residues. Germline CDR1 is MGHRA and CDR2 is YSYEKL. Trimming stripped 2 bases from V and 0 bases from J, with 10 bases between. The DNA for the CDR3 is TGCGCCAGCAGCCAACGTACAGCATCTAACTATGGCTACACCTTC. This codes for CASSQRTASNYGYTF.

A few counts support this clonotype. The rearrangement uses TRBV7-9 and TRBJ1-4; D gene unclear. Per germline, CDR1 SEHNR and CDR2 FQNEAQ (reference sequence). The CDR3 spans 16 residues. Deletions cut 0 bases from V and 7 bases from J, with 15 bases between. This CDR3 is CASSLALSTGGEKLFF. DNA for the CDR3: TGTGCCAGCAGCTTAGCGCTCAGTACCGGAGGTGAAAAACTGTTTTTT.

The rearrangement links TRBV6-2 or TRBV6-3 to TRBJ2-7; 13 bases match TRBD2. The germline V gene encodes CDR1 MNHEY and CDR2 SVGEGT. The CDR3 contains 20 residues. Trimming at V came to 2 bases and at J to 6 bases, leaving 19 bases not matched to a gene. Here the CDR3 reads CASSYTLQGARTSGRREQYF. The CDR3 nucleotides are TGTGCCAGCAGTTACACTCTCCAGGGGGCACGGACTAGCGGGAGACGCGAGCAGTACTTC.

This clonotype was picked up one time. The chain combines TRBV12-3 or TRBV12-4 with TRBJ1-1; 8 nucleotides agree with TRBD1. The V and J ends lost 7 bases and 0 bases, in that order; junction bases with no gene match: 7. The CDR3 is 15 residues long. This CDR3 reads CASTTQGGMNTEAFF. The DNA for the CDR3 is TGTGCCAGCACCACACAGGGGGGCATGAACACTGAAGCTTTCTTT.

This clonotype was counted a few times. The chain carries TRBV5-4 and TRBJ2-1, with 9 bases lining up with TRBD2. Looked up from germline, CDR1 is SGHNT and CDR2 is YYREEE (reference sequence). The CDR3 spans 14 residues. J gave up 6 bases and V 4 bases, and 5 bases lay outside the gene matches. CDR3 sequence: CASSEALAGNEQFF. The DNA for the CDR3 is TGTGCCAGCAGCGAAGCACTAGCGGGCAATGAGCAGTTCTTC.

This clonotype was counted at least ten times. This chain links TRBV12-3 or TRBV12-4 with TRBJ2-1, with 7 positions matching TRBD1. V gave up 6 bases and J gave up 1 base; unmatched junction bases: 6. The CDR3 has 15 residues. This CDR3 is CASSLGGRSYNEQFF. Written as DNA, the CDR3 is TGTGCCAGCAGCCTAGGGGGCAGGTCCTACAATGAGCAGTTCTTC.

This clonotype was seen a few times. V is TRBV7-9 and J is TRBJ2-1, with 12 bases lining up with TRBD1. CDR3 length: 15 residues. V was clipped by 5 bases and J by 7 bases; unmatched bases: 6. CDR1 is SEHNR, CDR2 FQNEAQ, per germline (reference sequence). DNA of the CDR3: TGTGCCAGCAGCGCACGGGACAGGGGGCTTAATGAGCAGTTCTTC. It specifies CASSARDRGLNEQFF.

There are many counts of this clonotype. The chain is built from TRBV28 and TRBJ1-5, with D maybe TRBD1 (5 bases). V shed 7 bases and J shed 5 bases, with 9 bases lying between them. Germline V gene sequence: CDR1 MDHEN, CDR2 SYDVKM. The CDR3 sequence is 12 residues long. The CDR3 sequence: CASTRGYQPQHF. Written as DNA, the CDR3 is TGTGCCAGCACGAGGGGTTATCAGCCCCAGCATTTT.

The table lists this clonotype with a few counts. V is TRBV19 and J is TRBJ2-5; D might be TRBD1 or TRBD2, each matching 5 bases. Germline lookup yields CDR1 LNHDA and CDR2 SQIVND (reference sequence). The V end lost 9 bases, the J end lost 5 bases, and 13 bases lay between the germline ends. The CDR3 has 12 amino acids. CDR3 bases: TGTGCCAGCAAAGGTTGGGGGGAGACCCAGTACTTC. It encodes CASKGWGETQYF.

This rearrangement joins TRBV6-8 to TRBJ1-4; D is ambiguous. Per the germline V gene, CDR1 is MNHGY and CDR2 is SAAAGT. V was shortened by 8 bases and J by 8 bases, with 9 bases between the two germline ends. The CDR3 is made up of 11 amino acids. The CDR3 DNA is TGTGCCAGCTCCCAGAGCGAAAAACTGTTTTTT. Amino acid sequence: CASSQSEKLFF.

The chain is built from TRBV5-4 and TRBJ2-3; D may be TRBD2 (5 bases). The germline V and J ends were trimmed by 1 base and 5 bases, with 14 bases remaining between them. In germline, CDR1 is SGHNT, CDR2 YYREEE (reference sequence). This CDR3 region has 15 residues. The CDR3, as DNA: TGTGCCAGCAGCTTGCCCGGGGATTTGGTAGATACGCAGTATTTT. Translated: CASSLPGDLVDTQYF.

This clonotype has at least ten counts. V and J are TRBV24-1 and TRBJ2-1; D may be TRBD2 (5 bases). CDR3 length: 16 amino acids. Germline-derived CDR1 and CDR2 are KGHDR and SFDVKD. Trimming shortened V by 0 bases and J by 5 bases, and 13 bases separated the two germline ends. The CDR3 loop is CATSDLPGLRDNEQFF. The CDR3, as DNA: TGTGCCACCAGTGATTTGCCGGGTCTGAGGGACAATGAGCAGTTCTTC.

This clonotype was observed a few times. As DNA, the CDR3 is TGCAGCTGCGGCCGGGACAGGGGCCACGAGCAGTACTTC. Amino acid sequence: CSCGRDRGHEQYF. The chain employs TRBV20-1 and TRBJ2-7, with 10 bases fitting TRBD1. CDR3 length equals 13 residues. CDR1 and CDR2 (germline): DFQATT, SNEGSKA (reference sequence).

This clonotype was counted a few times. The rearrangement links TRBV6-2 or TRBV6-3 to TRBJ1-1; the D gene is possibly TRBD1 (5 bases). The V end lost 4 bases, the J end lost 5 bases, and 11 bases lay between the germline ends. This CDR3 has 13 residues. The germline gives CDR1 MNHEY, CDR2 SVGEGT. The CDR3 DNA is TGTGCCAGCAGTTCACGACAGCTGACTGAAGCTTTCTTT. Translation gives CASSSRQLTEAFF.

This clonotype was seen a handful of times. This rearrangement joins TRBV18 to TRBJ2-1; 14 bases align to TRBD2. The germline CDR1 and CDR2 sequences are KGHSH and LQKENI. This CDR3 comprises 16 residues. V trimming: 4 bases; J trimming: 7 bases; junction bases outside the gene matches: 6. The CDR3 region has the DNA TGTGCCAGCTCACTACAAGGACTAGCGGGAGGTAATGAGCAGTTCTTC. Its translation: CASSLQGLAGGNEQFF.

This clonotype was detected many times. The chain uses TRBV7-6 and TRBJ2-3; 7 bases match TRBD1. The CDR3 has 16 residues. The V and J ends lost 0 bases and 14 bases, in that order; junction bases with no gene match: 17. Germline values: CDR1 SGHVS, CDR2 FNYEAQ. CDR3 protein: CASSLAEEGITGEPYF. In nucleotides, the CDR3 is TGTGCCAGCAGCTTAGCCGAAGAAGGTATAACAGGGGAGCCGTATTTT.

The chain uses TRBV12-3 or TRBV12-4 and TRBJ2-7; D may be TRBD1 or TRBD2 (5 bases each). CDR3 length: 12 residues. The V gene lost 5 bases and the J gene lost 6 bases, with 11 bases spanning the gap. The CDR3 loop is CASSPGPREQYF. The CDR3 DNA is TGTGCCAGCAGTCCGGGACCTCGCGAGCAGTACTTC.